Listed below are T cell receptor beta chains from one sample, sequenced in a study of identical twins. TCRdb reprocessed the 5' RACE reads via MiXCR and lists one record per CDR3 protein. This repertoire shows some 790,000 distinct CDR3 sequences, 18% found once; its top ten account for about an eighth. These data also formed part of another study, on T cells expressing NK-cell markers.

Input material: PBMCs. The source is a woman under 30 in good health. Both conserved end residues are part of each CDR3. Fields, in order: D gene, clone size, J gene, V gene, CDR3 DNA, CDR3 protein. D genes are given only for firm matches. Only some rows state a clone size, as once, few, many or a class for expanded clones.

.	.	TRBJ2-5	TRBV5-1	TGCGCCAGCAGCTCGGCCCTCCAGGGTCCACAAGAGACCCAGTACTTC	CASSSALQGPQETQYF
.	many	TRBJ2-5	TRBV11-2	TGTGCCAGCGGAATTGGGTACCAAGAGACCCAGTACTTC	CASGIGYQETQYF
TRBD1	.	TRBJ2-7	TRBV6-2/TRBV6-3	TGTGCCAGCAGTCGATACCGGGACAGGGGTTACGAGCAGTACTTC	CASSRYRDRGYEQYF
.	.	TRBJ2-6	TRBV7-2	TGTGCCAGCACTGCAAAGGTCTCTGGGGCCAACGTCCTGACTTTC	CASTAKVSGANVLTF
.	few	TRBJ2-5	TRBV6-1	TGTGCCAGCAGTGAAGACAGGGTGAGAGAGACCCAGTACTTC	CASSEDRVRETQYF
.	few	TRBJ2-3	TRBV9	TGTGCCAGCAGCGTAGACACAGATACGCAGTATTTT	CASSVDTDTQYF
.	few	TRBJ2-3	TRBV12-3/TRBV12-4	TGTGCCAGCGGTTCAATTCAGGGATTTAGGGATACGCAGTATTTT	CASGSIQGFRDTQYF
.	many	TRBJ1-2	TRBV12-3/TRBV12-4	TGTGCCAGCAGTTTGACGGCAGGGCGTAACTATGGCTACACCTTC	CASSLTAGRNYGYTF
TRBD2	once	TRBJ2-7	TRBV7-8	TGTGCCAGCAGCTACCGGGGGGTAGCGGGATTAGGTGAGCAGTACTTC	CASSYRGVAGLGEQYF
TRBD2	.	TRBJ2-7	TRBV6-5	TGTGCCAGCAGTTACGCTAGCGGGGGAAGCTACGAGCAGTACTTC	CASSYASGGSYEQYF
TRBD1	.	TRBJ2-1	TRBV6-5	TGTGCCAGCAGTTACCGGGACAGGGATCGCAATGAGCAGTTCTTC	CASSYRDRDRNEQFF
TRBD1	.	TRBJ2-2	TRBV7-3	TGTGCCAGCAGCGAACAGGGGGATGGCACCGGGGAGCTGTTTTTT	CASSEQGDGTGELFF
TRBD2	.	TRBJ2-5	TRBV5-1	TGCGCCAGCAGCACAGGGACTAGCGGGGGAGAGACCCAGTACTTC	CASSTGTSGGETQYF
TRBD2	few	TRBJ2-7	TRBV7-2	TGTGCCAGCAGCTCACTAGCGGGGGGAAAATACGAGCAGTACTTC	CASSSLAGGKYEQYF
.	.	TRBJ2-7	TRBV27	TGTGCCAGCAGTTTCGGCGCGGGAATCTCCTACGAGCAGTACTTC	CASSFGAGISYEQYF
.	.	TRBJ2-4	TRBV5-1	TGCGCCAGCAGCTTGGACGCAGGGAAAAACATTCAGTACTTC	CASSLDAGKNIQYF
TRBD2	few	TRBJ2-5	TRBV12-3/TRBV12-4	TGTGCCAGCACCCCGGGACTAGCGGAAGAGACCCAGTACTTC	CASTPGLAEETQYF
.	few	TRBJ1-4	TRBV2	TGTGCCAGCAGTGAACAAGAGGGTGAAAAACTGTTTTTT	CASSEQEGEKLFF
.	few	TRBJ2-5	TRBV5-1	TGCGCCAGCAGCTCAACAGGTGTGGAGACCCAGTACTTC	CASSSTGVETQYF
.	few	TRBJ1-1	TRBV20-1	TGCAGTGCTAGAATTCCGGGACCCACAGGTGGTGAAGCTTTCTTT	CSARIPGPTGGEAFF
.	.	TRBJ2-5	TRBV12-3/TRBV12-4	TGTGCCAGCAGTCCGACTAGCTGGGGGCCGTACTTC	CASSPTSWGPYF
.	.	TRBJ2-3	TRBV7-2	TGTGCCAGCACGTGGGGAAGCACAGATACGCAGTATTTT	CASTWGSTDTQYF
.	.	TRBJ2-4	TRBV18	TGTGCCAGCTCAAACGACAGGTTCGGAAACATTCAGTACTTC	CASSNDRFGNIQYF
TRBD2	.	TRBJ2-7	TRBV12-3/TRBV12-4	TGTGCCAGCAGTCCATCCGGGAGGGCCGGGTACGAGCAGTACTTC	CASSPSGRAGYEQYF
.	.	TRBJ2-5	TRBV30	TGTGCCTGGACCCTCCTTCGTGGAAGTTCGGAGACCCAGTACTTC	CAWTLLRGSSETQYF
TRBD2	few	TRBJ2-5	TRBV12-3/TRBV12-4	TGTGCCAGCAGCCCATTGACTAGCGGGGCGGGTAGGGAGACCCAGTACTTC	CASSPLTSGAGRETQYF
TRBD1	few	TRBJ2-3	TRBV13	TGTGCCAGCGTCCAGGGGGCTGGGACAGATACGCAGTATTTT	CASVQGAGTDTQYF
.	few	TRBJ2-7	TRBV14	TGTGCCAGCAGCCCCTATTCGGGGAGTGGGGAGCAGTACTTC	CASSPYSGSGEQYF
.	.	TRBJ1-1	TRBV30	TGTGCCTGGAGTATAGGGGACACAAGCACTGAAGCTTTCTTT	CAWSIGDTSTEAFF
TRBD2	few	TRBJ2-5	TRBV5-1	TGCGCCAGCAGCTTGGCTAGGACTAGCGGAGAGACCCAGTACTTC	CASSLARTSGETQYF
.	many	TRBJ2-1	TRBV12-3/TRBV12-4	TGTGCCAGCAGTTTAACCGGGCCAAACACTGAGCAGTTCTTC	CASSLTGPNTEQFF
.	.	TRBJ2-2	TRBV7-9	TGTGCCAGCAGCCCAGCGCGACCGACGACCGGGGAGCTGTTTTTT	CASSPARPTTGELFF
.	.	TRBJ2-3	TRBV7-2	TGTGCCAGCAGACCCAAGAGCGGCGGCACAGATACGCAGTATTTT	CASRPKSGGTDTQYF
TRBD1	.	TRBJ2-5	TRBV20-1	TGCAGTGCTAGGACAGGGCAATCTATGGAGACCCAGTACTTC	CSARTGQSMETQYF
.	.	TRBJ2-1	TRBV20-1	TGCAGTGCTATCCGGGGAGCCCACGAGCAGTTCTTC	CSAIRGAHEQFF
.	.	TRBJ2-2	TRBV10-3	TGTGCCCTCCATCCGGGGGGCTCAAACACCGGGGAGCTGTTTTTT	CALHPGGSNTGELFF
.	few	TRBJ2-1	TRBV2	TGTGCCAGGAGGGCGGTGGCAGAGCAGTTCTTC	CARRAVAEQFF
.	.	TRBJ2-3	TRBV20-1	TGCAGTGCTAGATCTAGCGAGAACACAGATACGCAGTATTTT	CSARSSENTDTQYF
.	few	TRBJ2-7	TRBV2	TGTGCCAGCGGTGGACAGCTTTTCCACGAGCAGTACTTC	CASGGQLFHEQYF
TRBD2	.	TRBJ2-5	TRBV20-1	TGCAGTGCTACGAGAGCGGTGGCGAGCGGGGGACAAGAGACCCAGTACTTC	CSATRAVASGGQETQYF
.	few	TRBJ2-7	TRBV15	TGTGCCACCAGCAGCTCGGGGGTCTACGAGCAGTACTTC	CATSSSGVYEQYF
.	.	TRBJ2-7	TRBV20-1	TGCAGTGCTAGAGATCTCGAGGGGAGCAACGAGCAGTACTTC	CSARDLEGSNEQYF
.	few	TRBJ2-5	TRBV12-3/TRBV12-4	TGTGCCAGCAGTTTAGCCGGCCCCTGGATCCAGTACTTC	CASSLAGPWIQYF
TRBD1	.	TRBJ2-5	TRBV7-8	TGTGCCAGCAGCACGACAGGGTTGGAGACCCAGTACTTC	CASSTTGLETQYF
.	few	TRBJ1-1	TRBV7-9	TGTGCCAGCAGCTTTCCCCCTGAAGCTTTCTTT	CASSFPPEAFF
.	few	TRBJ2-3	TRBV7-2	TGTGCCAGCAGCTTAGGGAGGGCGGACACAGATACGCAGTATTTT	CASSLGRADTDTQYF